These T cell receptor beta chains were read from a single sample in a study of shared clonotypes between healthy human individuals. Profiling relied on immunoSEQ multiplex PCR, and the TCRdb table lists in-frame clones only, not all of them. This sample has under 2,000,000 clones, with about 95% found just once. The source material was naive CD8+ T cells sorted from blood. The receptors shown here come from a man between 18 and 29 years old in good health. Each CDR3 is given with its conserved first and last residue. Each record gives: D gene, V gene, clone size, J gene, CDR3 length, CDR3 DNA, CDR3 protein. A D gene is named only where the DNA matches it firmly. The size of a clone is reported for some rows only, either as once, few or many, or as a class for expanded clones.

D gene: TRBD2; V gene: TRBV27; clone size: .; J gene: TRBJ2-1; CDR3 length: 15; CDR3 DNA: TGTGCCAGCAGTTTAACTAGCGGGAGTTGGGATGAGCAGTTCTTC; CDR3 protein: CASSLTSGSWDEQFF
D gene: .; V gene: TRBV7-6; clone size: .; J gene: TRBJ2-7; CDR3 length: 14; CDR3 DNA: TGTGCCAGCAGCCTCAGGGACTCGTCCTACGAGCAGTACTTC; CDR3 protein: CASSLRDSSYEQYF
D gene: TRBD2; V gene: TRBV19; clone size: .; J gene: TRBJ2-3; CDR3 length: 16; CDR3 DNA: TGTGCCAGTAGTATTTGGCTAGCGGGAAGCACAGATACGCAGTATTTT; CDR3 protein: CASSIWLAGSTDTQYF
D gene: .; V gene: TRBV9; clone size: .; J gene: TRBJ1-1; CDR3 length: 14; CDR3 DNA: TGTGCCAGCAGCGTAGAGGTCCTGAACACTGAAGCTTTCTTT; CDR3 protein: CASSVEVLNTEAFF
D gene: .; V gene: TRBV11-2; clone size: .; J gene: TRBJ2-3; CDR3 length: 15; CDR3 DNA: TGTGCCAGCAGCTTAGTAACGCAAGGCACAGATACGCAGTATTTT; CDR3 protein: CASSLVTQGTDTQYF
D gene: .; V gene: TRBV11-2; clone size: .; J gene: TRBJ1-1; CDR3 length: 15; CDR3 DNA: TGTGCCAGCAGCCCGCACAGGGAAGGGAACACTGAAGCTTTCTTT; CDR3 protein: CASSPHREGNTEAFF
D gene: .; V gene: TRBV7-9; clone size: .; J gene: TRBJ1-1; CDR3 length: 14; CDR3 DNA: TGTGCCAGCAGCCGAGACGGAATAGGGACTGAAGCTTTCTTT; CDR3 protein: CASSRDGIGTEAFF
D gene: TRBD1; V gene: TRBV19; clone size: .; J gene: TRBJ2-7; CDR3 length: 11; CDR3 DNA: TGTGCCAGTAGTATGGGAAGGGGGCTCGACTTC; CDR3 protein: CASSMGRGLDF
D gene: .; V gene: TRBV2; clone size: .; J gene: TRBJ2-3; CDR3 length: 13; CDR3 DNA: TGTGCCAGCAACGGTCAGGACTGGAGCACGCAGTATTTT; CDR3 protein: CASNGQDWSTQYF
D gene: .; V gene: TRBV14; clone size: once; J gene: TRBJ2-1; CDR3 length: 17; CDR3 DNA: TGTGCCAGCAGCCAAGACACTGGGGGGATCGGTTACAATGAGCAGTTCTTC; CDR3 protein: CASSQDTGGIGYNEQFF
D gene: .; V gene: TRBV6-6; clone size: .; J gene: TRBJ2-1; CDR3 length: 11; CDR3 DNA: TGTGCCAGCAGTCCAGACGGTGAGCAGTTCTTC; CDR3 protein: CASSPDGEQFF
D gene: .; V gene: TRBV5-6; clone size: once; J gene: TRBJ2-1; CDR3 length: 13; CDR3 DNA: TGTGCCAGCAGCTTGGGGACCGACAATGAGCAGTTCTTC; CDR3 protein: CASSLGTDNEQFF